The source of this T cell receptor beta chain is a study of blood T cell repertoires in COVID-19. The V gene lost 6 bases and the J gene lost 7 bases, with 7 bases spanning the gap. This CDR3 spans 11 amino acids. Sequenced by immunoSEQ multiplex PCR; TCRdb stores in-frame clones only, minus some. Among nearly 200,000 clones listed, about 90% were seen once. This clone was recorded only once. The sample holds other DNA sequences that translate to the same CDR3. Material: peripheral blood. This sequence was found in a woman in her 70s with acute or convalescent COVID-19. V is TRBV12-3 or TRBV12-4 and J is TRBJ2-1; D might be TRBD1 (5 bases). The CDR3 loop is CASSRVNEQFF. CDR3 DNA: TGTGCCAGCAGCAGGGTGAATGAGCAGTTCTTC.